This T cell receptor (beta chain) was sequenced for a study of T cells after yellow fever vaccination. About the study: Low-cell-number fractions underwent preparation using SMART-Seq v4 Ultra Low Input.

A note on this clonotype: What it recognizes is unknown.

The authors made TCR cDNA by 5'RACE template switching, adding a universal primer site and UMIs. TCRdb re-derived calls from the 5' RACE reads in MiXCR, one entry per CDR3 protein. The sample lists 450,000 to 650,000 distinct CDR3 sequences; about a fifth were seen once. V gave up 2 bases and J gave up 8 bases; unmatched junction bases: 5. The CDR3 covers 13 residues. Germline CDR1 reads MNHEY; CDR2 reads SVGEGT. The study's findings and limits: Re-detected after boosting: most primary clones, 95% to 98% of CD4 and over 80% of CD8.

The source is a man aged 18 to 29 who received the YFV17D yellow fever vaccine. V usage is TRBV6-2 or TRBV6-3 and J usage is TRBJ1-1; TRBD1 agrees at 7 bases. This specimen consisted of PBMCs, obtained less than 25 days after the first yellow fever vaccination. Here the CDR3 DNA reads TGTGCCAGCAGTTACGGACAGGCGAGGGAAGCTTTCTTT. Its translation: CASSYGQAREAFF.